At least ten counts were recorded for the clone carrying this T cell receptor beta chain. The data belong to a study of Graves' ophthalmopathy and Graves' hyperthyroidism. About the study: Researchers obtained peripheral blood at initial diagnosis, before any treatment had begun.

Scientists amplified the TCR beta CDR3 regions from RNA transcripts. HTBI-primed RT-PCR formed the first round, and a multiplex PCR formed the second. TCRdb itself ran the multiplex PCR reads through MiXCR, one entry per CDR3 protein. The table includes hundreds of thousands of distinct CDR3 sequences, 22% detected once. Germline CDR1 and CDR2: LNHDA and SQIVND (reference sequence). V lost 3 bases and J lost 1, with 6 bases in between. This CDR3 region has 13 residues. This rearrangement joins TRBV19 to TRBJ1-1; D remains unclear. Input material: peripheral blood. The source is a woman in her late teens or twenties with stable Graves' hyperthyroidism. Some clones in this sample may be carry-over from other donors' samples. The CDR3 DNA sequence: TGTGCCAGTAGTATCCAGAGGAACACTGAAGCTTTCTTT. Protein product: CASSIQRNTEAFF.